This T cell receptor (beta chain) appears in the sequencing data of a study of T cell changes during pregnancy in multiple sclerosis. The table came from immunoSEQ multiplex PCR; TCRdb's copy has only in-frame clones and leaves some out. This table has 40,000 or so clones, 91% appearing once. CDR1 SEHNR and CDR2 FQNEAQ come from the germline V gene (reference sequence). CDR3 length: 14 amino acids. Trimming removed 5 bases from V and 5 bases from J; junction bases left unmatched: 5. This sample comprised CD8+ T cells from peripheral blood mononuclear cells, obtained before pregnancy. The TCR comes from a female donor with multiple sclerosis, enrolled in a pregnancy study. The chain has TRBV7-9 and TRBJ2-7, with 11 nucleotides matching TRBD2. The CDR3 sequence: CASSVTSGTHEQYF. The CDR3 DNA sequence: TGTGCCAGCAGCGTGACTAGCGGGACCCACGAGCAGTACTTC.